This T cell receptor (beta chain) is from a study of shared clonotypes between healthy human individuals. Notes on this clone: Its antigen is undetermined.

CD4+ cells underwent separation, giving CD45RA+ naive and CD45RA-negative memory subsets. Germline V CDR1 and CDR2: SNHLY, FYNNEI. Trimming cost V 6 bases and J 3 bases; bases outside gene matches: 14. The CDR3 extends over 17 amino acids. Clones were read by immunoSEQ multiplex PCR, and TCRdb kept only the in-frame ones, dropping some. Seen here are approximately 2.4 million clones, about 94% observed once, and the top ten hold less than 0.15%. Study-level points and caveats: In the sorted subsets, rarefaction showed sequencing was incomplete despite large depth. Clonotype sharing across a few donors was observed for around 4.5% of naive CD4 clonotypes. Donors were few, which limited the genetic and exposure-history diversity represented.

The sequence was obtained from a man aged 18-30 years in good health. The V call is TRBV2, the J call TRBJ2-3, with 8 bases matching TRBD2. The sequenced sample consisted of naive CD4+ T cells sorted from blood. Stated subset: CD45RA+ positively selected. CDR3 nucleotide sequence: TGTGCCAGCAGGGGGGGGATTAGCGGGACATTGACAGATACGCAGTATTTT. Amino acids: CASRGGISGTLTDTQYF.